What follows are 17 T cell receptor beta chains derived from one specimen sequenced in a study of blood T cell repertoires in COVID-19. Profiled with immunoSEQ multiplex PCR; TCRdb holds only in-frame clones, not every one. In the table there are over 25,000 clones, 75% to 85% of which are singletons. Sequencing was performed on peripheral blood. Receptor source: an older man with active or convalescent COVID-19.

The genes are TRBV7-8 and TRBJ1-2; 7 bases agree with TRBD1. Germline V gene lookup returns CDR1 SGHVS and CDR2 FQNEAQ. V lost 5 bases and J lost 8; bases outside the gene matches: 11. This CDR3 is 14 amino acids long. The CDR3 DNA reads as TGTGCCAGCAGCCTCCGGGACAGTGCTGGGGGCTACACCTTC. It codes for CASSLRDSAGGYTF.

The chain is built from TRBV7-6 and TRBJ1-1; D unclear. The germline V and J ends were trimmed by 4 bases and 3 bases, with 15 bases remaining between them. This CDR3 has 15 residues. Germline V gene sequence: CDR1 SGHVS, CDR2 FNYEAQ. In nucleotides, the CDR3 is TGTGCCAGCAGCTCACTGAGGGCGGCGGACACTGAAGCTTTCTTT. It translates to CASSSLRAADTEAFF. Filled out from reference TRBV7-6 and TRBJ1-1, the complete variable domain reads GAGVSQSPRYKVTKRGQDVALRCDPISGHVSLYWYRQALGQGPEFLTYFNYEAQQDKSGLPNDRFSAERPEGSISTLTIQRTEQRDSAMYRCASSSLRAADTEAFFGQGTRLTVV.

This chain joins TRBV29-1 and TRBJ1-1; 8 bases line up with TRBD1. V was pared by 4 bases and J by 1 base, with 5 bases of the junction left unmatched. The V gene's germline CDR1 is SQVTM and CDR2 ANQGSEA. CDR3 size: 14 residues. In DNA, the CDR3 is TGCAGCGTTGTTGGGACAGGAGCGAACACTGAAGCTTTCTTT. Translation gives CSVVGTGANTEAFF. The full variable domain, rest sourced from reference TRBV29-1 and TRBJ1-1, is SAVISQKPSRDICQRGTSLTIQCQVDSQVTMMFWYRQQPGQSLTLIATANQGSEATYESGFVIDKFPISRPNLTFSTLTVSNMSPEDSSIYLCSVVGTGANTEAFFGQGTRLTVV.

This chain joins TRBV4-1 and TRBJ2-7, with unresolved D. Germline-derived CDR1 and CDR2 are MGHRA and YSYEKL. This CDR3 has 13 residues. V was shortened by 3 bases and J by 0 bases, with 6 bases between the two germline ends. The DNA of the CDR3 is TGCGCCAGCAGCCAGGGCCTCTCCTACGAGCAGTACTTC. Translation gives CASSQGLSYEQYF.

V gene TRBV18 combines with J gene TRBJ2-6; D is undetermined. Per the germline V gene, CDR1 is KGHSH and CDR2 is LQKENI. V was clipped by 2 bases and J by 5 bases, with 4 bases between them. The CDR3 loop spans 13 amino acids. For the CDR3, the DNA is TGTGCCAGCTCACCAGGCAGGGCCAACGTCCTGACTTTC. Its protein is CASSPGRANVLTF.

This clone was detected only once. The rearrangement uses TRBV7-2 and TRBJ2-1; D is perhaps TRBD2 (6 bases). Trimming took off 3 bases at V and 9 bases at J, with 9 bases between the two ends. The CDR3 sequence is 12 residues long. CDR1 is SGHTA and CDR2 is FQGNSA in the germline V gene. The CDR3 region has the DNA TGTGCCAGCAGCTTTTCGCGGGGTGAGCAGTTCTTC. This translates into CASSFSRGEQFF.

The CDR3 loop is CASSPATGLVRAFF. CDR3 bases: TGTGCCAGCAGCCCGGCGACAGGCCTCGTCAGAGCTTTCTTT. The J gene is TRBJ1-1, the V gene TRBV7-2, with a tentative D call TRBD1 (6 bases). V was shortened by 5 bases and J by 10 bases, with 20 bases between the two germline ends. Germline V gives CDR1 SGHTA, CDR2 FQGNSA. This CDR3 comprises 14 residues.

This chain links TRBV21-1 with TRBJ1-2; the listed D gene, TRBD1, was not tested against the DNA. TRBV21-1 is reported as a pseudogene. This CDR3 has 15 amino acids. The CDR3 region has the DNA TGTGCCAGCAGCAAAGACCCGGACAGATGTAATGGCTACACCTTC. It encodes CASSKDPDRCNGYTF.

This chain links TRBV5-1 with TRBJ1-1; D ambiguous. The CDR3 runs to 14 residues. Trimming took off 0 bases at V and 3 bases at J, with 9 bases between the two ends. CDR1 is SGHRS, CDR2 YFSETQ, per germline. CDR3: CASSLELEDTEAFF. For the CDR3, the DNA is TGCGCCAGCAGCTTGGAGTTGGAGGACACTGAAGCTTTCTTT. Full variable domain (remainder filled in from reference TRBV5-1 and TRBJ1-1): KAGVTQTPRYLIKTRGQQVTLSCSPISGHRSVSWYQQTPGQGLQFLFEYFSETQRNKGNFPGRFSGRQFSNSRSEMNVSTLELGDSALYLCASSLELEDTEAFFGQGTRLTVV.

The chain uses TRBV4-3 and TRBJ2-1, with 12 bases identical to TRBD2. Unmatched junction bases numbered 7, after V lost 3 bases and J lost 7 bases. CDR3 length equals 16 residues. Germline values: CDR1 LGHNA, CDR2 YSLEER. The CDR3 DNA sequence: TGCGCCAGCAGCCAGCCGACTAGCGGGAGACATAATGAGCAGTTCTTC. This gives the protein CASSQPTSGRHNEQFF.

The rearrangement joins TRBV7-8 to TRBJ2-1; 9 bases fit TRBD1. Germline CDR1 is SGHVS and CDR2 is FQNEAQ. The ends lost 4 bases at V and 9 bases at J; junction bases unmatched: 13. This CDR3 has 16 amino acids. The CDR3 nucleotides read TGTGCCAGCAGCTCACTGCCGGGACAGGGTGTAAGTGAGCAGTTCTTC. Translated, it gives CASSSLPGQGVSEQFF. The full variable domain, with the rest looked up from reference TRBV7-8 and TRBJ2-1, is GAGVSQSPRYKVAKRGQDVALRCDPISGHVSLFWYQQALGQGPEFLTYFQNEAQLDKSGLPSDRFFAERPEGSVSTLKIQRTQQEDSAVYLCASSSLPGQGVSEQFFGPGTRLTVL.

The chain has TRBV29-1 and TRBJ1-2; no firm D call. The CDR3 runs 13 residues. V gave up 0 bases and J gave up 4 bases, with 9 bases separating them. Germline CDR1 is SQVTM and CDR2 is ANQGSEA. CDR3 in DNA: TGCAGCGTTGAAGATCGGGGTTCCTATGGCTACACCTTC. This sequence encodes CSVEDRGSYGYTF.

This clone was counted between two and nine times. The chain uses TRBV20-1 and TRBJ1-2; no firm D call. This CDR3 comprises 11 residues. Germline values: CDR1 DFQATT, CDR2 SNEGSKA (reference sequence). Trimming took off 6 bases at V and 10 bases at J, with 15 bases between the two ends. The CDR3 DNA reads as TGCAGTGCCCCAACCACGGTATCCTACACCTTC. This sequence encodes CSAPTTVSYTF.

The chain links TRBV12-1 to TRBJ2-3; the listed D gene, TRBD2, was not tested against the DNA. TRBV12-1 is listed as a pseudogene. The CDR3 totals 16 residues. The CDR3, as DNA: TGTGCCAGCTATACCCTGGCGGAAAACTTCGCAGATACGCAGTATTTT. The encoded protein is CASYTLAENFADTQYF.

The V and J genes are TRBV19 and TRBJ2-1; D might be TRBD2 (7 bases). The CDR3 covers 18 residues. The germline V and J ends were trimmed by 5 bases and 4 bases, with 24 bases remaining between them. In germline, CDR1 is LNHDA, CDR2 SQIVND (reference sequence). The CDR3 DNA is TGTGCCAGTAGTCGCGAGGGGGGGGTCAGTGGATTATACAATGAGCAGTTCTTC. Its protein is CASSREGGVSGLYNEQFF.

V gene TRBV15 combines with J gene TRBJ1-1, with TRBD1 as a possible D gene (5 bases). V dropped 3 bases and J dropped 1 base, with 9 bases sitting between them. This CDR3 spans 14 amino acids. Germline loops: CDR1 LNHNV, CDR2 YYDKDF (reference sequence). The CDR3 sequence is CATSRDTGNTEAFF. The CDR3 DNA sequence: TGTGCCACCAGCAGGGATACAGGGAACACTGAAGCTTTCTTT.

V gene TRBV6-2 or TRBV6-3 combines with J gene TRBJ2-2; no clear D. The V gene's germline CDR1 is MNHEY and CDR2 SVGEGT. This CDR3 has 14 amino acids. Between the trimmed V and J ends, which lost 6 bases and 4 bases, there was a span of 12 bases. CDR3 amino acids: CASSPPHSTGELFF. The CDR3 coding sequence is TGTGCCAGCAGCCCCCCACACAGCACCGGGGAGCTGTTTTTT.